The clone carrying this TCR beta chain was observed a handful of times. The sequenced template was cDNA made from the entire isolated RNA. Here immunoSEQ multiplex PCR was the method, and the copy in TCRdb shows in-frame clones only, minus some. The table lists a few hundred thousand clones, over 7.5% of them singletons. This entry belongs to a study of beta chain features in type 1 diabetes. Study-level information: Across all samples, some 98 million sorted cells were examined.

CDR1 and CDR2 from the germline V gene are MNHNS and SASEGT. This CDR3 contains 14 residues. V shed 8 bases, J shed 3 bases, and the junction held 10 bases outside the gene matches. Sequenced material: naive CD4+ T cells from blood. The chain recombines TRBV6-1 with TRBJ2-7; TRBD1 agrees at 7 bases. The source of this sequence is a woman in her late teens or twenties in good health. This CDR3 reads CASRRTGSIYEQYF. In nucleotides, the CDR3 is TGTGCCAGCCGCAGGACAGGATCAATCTACGAGCAGTACTTC.